This T cell receptor beta chain was captured by sequencing in a study of beta chain features in type 1 diabetes. Study findings and constraints: Shorter TCRB CDR3s, moderately but significantly so, were found in Type 1 diabetes patients in all four CD4+ subsets. Comparison showed that naive, central memory and Treg TCRB repertoires appeared more similar among patients than among healthy donors.

Germline V gene sequence: CDR1 LGHNA, CDR2 YSLEER. V was clipped by 1 base and J by 5 bases, with 12 bases between them. The CDR3 has 14 amino acids. What was sequenced were expressed TCRB transcripts, since all of the isolated RNA had been reverse transcribed. Assay: immunoSEQ multiplex PCR; the TCRdb copy retains only in-frame clones and omits some. This sample has some 160,000 clones, with around 8.4% found just once. This clone was recorded at least ten times. Its antigen remains unknown. The clonotype was recovered from a woman between 18 and 30 years old with type 1 diabetes. Sequenced material: central memory CD4+ T cells from blood. The rearrangement links TRBV4-3 to TRBJ2-7; D perhaps matches TRBD2 (5 bases). The CDR3 sequence is CASSQVTGSDEQYF. CDR3 in DNA: TGCGCCAGCAGCCAAGTCACGGGATCGGACGAGCAGTACTTC.